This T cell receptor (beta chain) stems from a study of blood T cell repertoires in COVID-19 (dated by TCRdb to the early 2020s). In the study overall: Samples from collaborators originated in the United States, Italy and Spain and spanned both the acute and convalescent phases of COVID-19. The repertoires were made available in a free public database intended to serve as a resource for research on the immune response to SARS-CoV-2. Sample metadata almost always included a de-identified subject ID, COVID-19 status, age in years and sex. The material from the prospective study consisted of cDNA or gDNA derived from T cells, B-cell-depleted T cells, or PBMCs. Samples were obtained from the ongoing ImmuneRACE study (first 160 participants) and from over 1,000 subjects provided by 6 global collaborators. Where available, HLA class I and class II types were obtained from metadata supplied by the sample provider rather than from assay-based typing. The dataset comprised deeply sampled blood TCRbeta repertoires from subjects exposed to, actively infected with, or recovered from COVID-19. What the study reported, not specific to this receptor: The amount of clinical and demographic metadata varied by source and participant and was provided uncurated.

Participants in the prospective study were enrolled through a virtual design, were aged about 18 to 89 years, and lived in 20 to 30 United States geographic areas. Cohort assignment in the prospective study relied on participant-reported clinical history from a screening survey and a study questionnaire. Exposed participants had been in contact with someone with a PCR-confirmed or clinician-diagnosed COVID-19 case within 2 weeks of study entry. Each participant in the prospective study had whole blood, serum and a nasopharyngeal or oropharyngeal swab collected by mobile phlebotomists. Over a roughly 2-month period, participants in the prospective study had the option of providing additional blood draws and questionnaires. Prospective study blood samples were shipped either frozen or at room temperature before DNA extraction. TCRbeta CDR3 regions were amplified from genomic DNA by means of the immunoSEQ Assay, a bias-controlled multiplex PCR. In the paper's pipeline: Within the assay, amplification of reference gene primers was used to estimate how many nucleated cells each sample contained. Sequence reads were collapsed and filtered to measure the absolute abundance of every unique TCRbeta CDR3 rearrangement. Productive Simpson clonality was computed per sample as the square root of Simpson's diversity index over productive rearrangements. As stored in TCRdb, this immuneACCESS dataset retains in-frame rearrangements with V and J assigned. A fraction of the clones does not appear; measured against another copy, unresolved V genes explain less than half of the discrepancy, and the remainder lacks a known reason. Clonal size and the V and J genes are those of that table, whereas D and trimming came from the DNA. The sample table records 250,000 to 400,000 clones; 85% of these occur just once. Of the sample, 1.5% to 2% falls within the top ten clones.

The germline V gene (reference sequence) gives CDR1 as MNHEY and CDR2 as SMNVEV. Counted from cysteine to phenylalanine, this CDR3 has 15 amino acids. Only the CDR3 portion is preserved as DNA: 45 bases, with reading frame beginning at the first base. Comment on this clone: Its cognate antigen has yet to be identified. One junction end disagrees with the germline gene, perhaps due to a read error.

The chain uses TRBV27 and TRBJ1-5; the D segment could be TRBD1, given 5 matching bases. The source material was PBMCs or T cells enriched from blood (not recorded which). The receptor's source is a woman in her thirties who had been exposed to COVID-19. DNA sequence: TGTGCCAGCAGTTTATCCTCAGGGCTAAATCATCCCCAGCATTTT. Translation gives CASSLSSGLNHPQHF.